The rows below give T cell receptor beta chains drawn from one sample of a study of cytomegalovirus exposure and HLA in healthy donors. Generated by immunoSEQ multiplex PCR, the TCRdb table keeps only in-frame clones and is missing some. This sample has roughly 84,000 clones; approximately 79% occur once, and the top ten carry under 15%. The sample was PBMCs. These receptors all stem from a human donor in good health. CDR3s include the opening cysteine and the closing phenylalanine or tryptophan. A D gene is named only where the DNA matches it firmly. Rows may omit the clone size; those that give it use once, few, many or a size class.

v_call: TRBV6-1
j_call: TRBJ2-5
clone_size: NA
d_call: TRBD2
cdr3_nt: TGTGCCAGCAGTGAAATAGCGGGGGGGCAAGAGACCCAGTACTTC
cdr3_aa: CASSEIAGGQETQYF

v_call: TRBV5-1
j_call: TRBJ2-3
clone_size: NA
d_call: TRBD2
cdr3_nt: TGCGCCAGCAGCCGGACTAGCGGGGGGCTGGTAGATACGCAGTATTTT
cdr3_aa: CASSRTSGGLVDTQYF

v_call: TRBV25-1
j_call: TRBJ1-2
clone_size: NA
d_call: NA
cdr3_nt: TGTGCCAGCAGTGAACAGGGTCGATATGGCTACCCCTTC
cdr3_aa: CASSEQGRYGYPF

v_call: TRBV5-5
j_call: TRBJ1-2
clone_size: once
d_call: NA
cdr3_nt: TGTGCCAGCAGCTTGGTGAGGGTTGCCCCGCTTAACTATGGCTACACCTTC
cdr3_aa: CASSLVRVAPLNYGYTF

v_call: TRBV18
j_call: TRBJ2-1
clone_size: NA
d_call: NA
cdr3_nt: TGTGCCAGCTCACCCGACTGGGCGGGGTTCGATAATGAGCAGTTCTTC
cdr3_aa: CASSPDWAGFDNEQFF

v_call: TRBV15
j_call: TRBJ1-4
clone_size: NA
d_call: NA
cdr3_nt: TGTGCCACCAGCAGAGAATCAGCGGGGCTTGAAAAACTGTTTTTT
cdr3_aa: CATSRESAGLEKLFF

v_call: TRBV5-1
j_call: TRBJ2-7
clone_size: NA
d_call: TRBD1
cdr3_nt: TGCGCCAGCAGTGTCGGACAGGGTACCTACGAGCAGTACTTC
cdr3_aa: CASSVGQGTYEQYF

v_call: TRBV21-1
j_call: TRBJ1-4
clone_size: NA
d_call: NA
cdr3_nt: TGTGCCAAGGGACTACAGGGCCATGAAAAACTGTTTTTT
cdr3_aa: CAKGLQGHEKLFF

v_call: TRBV6-1
j_call: TRBJ1-2
clone_size: NA
d_call: TRBD1
cdr3_nt: TGTGCCAGCAGTGAAAAGGGGACAGGGTATCTTCGGTATGGCTACACCTTC
cdr3_aa: CASSEKGTGYLRYGYTF

v_call: TRBV7-6
j_call: TRBJ1-1
clone_size: NA
d_call: NA
cdr3_nt: TGTGCCAGCAGCCACGGACATCTGAACACTGAAGCTTTCTTT
cdr3_aa: CASSHGHLNTEAFF

v_call: TRBV9
j_call: TRBJ2-1
clone_size: NA
d_call: TRBD2
cdr3_nt: TGTGCCAGCAGCGACCGGACTAGCGACTACAATGAGCAGTTCTTC
cdr3_aa: CASSDRTSDYNEQFF

v_call: TRBV10-3
j_call: TRBJ2-2
clone_size: NA
d_call: TRBD2
cdr3_nt: TGTGCCATCAGGCCGGGACTAATCCCAACCGGGGAGCTGTTTTTT
cdr3_aa: CAIRPGLIPTGELFF

v_call: TRBV6-1
j_call: TRBJ1-5
clone_size: NA
d_call: NA
cdr3_nt: TGTGCCAGCAGTGAAGAGGCGGGTGGAGGGAATCAGCCCCAGCATTTT
cdr3_aa: CASSEEAGGGNQPQHF

v_call: TRBV2
j_call: TRBJ1-2
clone_size: NA
d_call: NA
cdr3_nt: TGTGCCAGCAGTGATAGCGGAGTCTATGGCTACACCTTC
cdr3_aa: CASSDSGVYGYTF

v_call: TRBV2
j_call: TRBJ1-6
clone_size: NA
d_call: NA
cdr3_nt: TGTGCCAGCAGTGGAAGTCGACGGCAGGGGCTTAATTCACCCCTCCACTTT
cdr3_aa: CASSGSRRQGLNSPLHF

v_call: TRBV5-4
j_call: TRBJ1-1
clone_size: NA
d_call: NA
cdr3_nt: TGTGCCAGCAGCTTGACCAGGGCAGACACTGAAGCTTTCTTT
cdr3_aa: CASSLTRADTEAFF

v_call: TRBV7-6
j_call: TRBJ1-6
clone_size: NA
d_call: TRBD1
cdr3_nt: TGTGCCAGCAGCGAGGACAGGGGGCTTTCGCCCCTCCACTTT
cdr3_aa: CASSEDRGLSPLHF

v_call: TRBV10-3
j_call: TRBJ2-1
clone_size: NA
d_call: NA
cdr3_nt: TGTGCCATCAGTTCCCTTATAGATGTTTACAATGAGCAGTTCTTC
cdr3_aa: CAISSLIDVYNEQFF

v_call: TRBV6-1
j_call: TRBJ1-2
clone_size: NA
d_call: NA
cdr3_nt: TGTGCCAGCAGTTCCCGGACGGGAAACTATGGCTACACCTTC
cdr3_aa: CASSSRTGNYGYTF

v_call: TRBV5-1
j_call: TRBJ2-1
clone_size: NA
d_call: NA
cdr3_nt: TGCGCCAGCAGCGTTACGAAGCTAGGTGATGAGCAGTTCTTC
cdr3_aa: CASSVTKLGDEQFF

v_call: TRBV27
j_call: TRBJ1-6
clone_size: NA
d_call: NA
cdr3_nt: TGTGCCAGCAGTTTATCTACAGGGTTGGGGAATTCACCCCTCCACTTT
cdr3_aa: CASSLSTGLGNSPLHF

v_call: TRBV29-1
j_call: TRBJ2-3
clone_size: NA
d_call: NA
cdr3_nt: TGCAGCGTTGACCAGCCAGGGGTAAGCACAGATACGCAGTATTTT
cdr3_aa: CSVDQPGVSTDTQYF

v_call: TRBV7-2
j_call: TRBJ1-1
clone_size: NA
d_call: TRBD1
cdr3_nt: TGTGCCAGCAGCCCGGCGGGACAGATGAACACTGAAGCTTTCTTT
cdr3_aa: CASSPAGQMNTEAFF

v_call: TRBV5-8
j_call: TRBJ1-5
clone_size: NA
d_call: TRBD1
cdr3_nt: TGTGCCAGCACCGAAAAACAGGGGCTCGGCAATCAGCCCCAGCATTTT
cdr3_aa: CASTEKQGLGNQPQHF

v_call: TRBV2
j_call: TRBJ1-6
clone_size: NA
d_call: NA
cdr3_nt: TGTGCCAGCAGTGGAGGGCGCGTAAATTCACCCCTCCACTTT
cdr3_aa: CASSGGRVNSPLHF